This entry concerns a single T cell receptor beta chain. V trimming: 5 bases; J trimming: 6 bases; junction bases outside the gene matches: 3. CDR3 length equals 15 residues. Per the germline V gene, CDR1 is MNHEY and CDR2 is SMNVEV (reference sequence). Per the authors' pipeline: Cell counts per sample came from amplifying reference gene primers. Profiled with immunoSEQ multiplex PCR; TCRdb holds only in-frame clones, not every one. V and J calls and clone size are copied from that table; D and trimming were computed from the DNA. The data hold more than 85,000 clones, with roughly four fifths observed a single time. This sample is drawn from a study of blood T cell repertoires in COVID-19. For the study at large: From the United States, Italy and Spain came samples of acute and convalescent COVID-19. Nucleic acid was either cDNA or gDNA, and it came from T cells, B-cell-depleted T cells, or PBMCs.

V usage is TRBV27 and J usage is TRBJ2-1; 14 nucleotides line up with TRBD2. The TCR comes from a woman aged 70-85 years with acute or convalescent COVID-19. The sequenced sample consisted of peripheral blood. The CDR3 sequence is CASSQGLAGVNEQFF. The CDR3 coding sequence is TGTGCCAGCAGTCAGGGACTAGCGGGAGTCAATGAGCAGTTCTTC.